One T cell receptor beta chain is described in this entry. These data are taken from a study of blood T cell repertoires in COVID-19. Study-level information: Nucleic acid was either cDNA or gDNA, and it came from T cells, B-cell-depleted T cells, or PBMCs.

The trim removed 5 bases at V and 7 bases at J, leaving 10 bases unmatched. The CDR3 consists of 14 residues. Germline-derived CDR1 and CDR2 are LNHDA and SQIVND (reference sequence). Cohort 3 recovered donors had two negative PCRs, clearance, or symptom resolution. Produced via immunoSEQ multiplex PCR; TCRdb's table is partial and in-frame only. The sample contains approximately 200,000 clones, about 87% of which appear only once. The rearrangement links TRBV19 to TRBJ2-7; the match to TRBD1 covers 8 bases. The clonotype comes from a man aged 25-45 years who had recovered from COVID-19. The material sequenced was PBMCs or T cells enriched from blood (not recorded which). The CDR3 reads CASSGQGAVGEQYF. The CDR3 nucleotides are TGTGCCAGTAGTGGGCAGGGGGCAGTTGGGGAGCAGTACTTC.